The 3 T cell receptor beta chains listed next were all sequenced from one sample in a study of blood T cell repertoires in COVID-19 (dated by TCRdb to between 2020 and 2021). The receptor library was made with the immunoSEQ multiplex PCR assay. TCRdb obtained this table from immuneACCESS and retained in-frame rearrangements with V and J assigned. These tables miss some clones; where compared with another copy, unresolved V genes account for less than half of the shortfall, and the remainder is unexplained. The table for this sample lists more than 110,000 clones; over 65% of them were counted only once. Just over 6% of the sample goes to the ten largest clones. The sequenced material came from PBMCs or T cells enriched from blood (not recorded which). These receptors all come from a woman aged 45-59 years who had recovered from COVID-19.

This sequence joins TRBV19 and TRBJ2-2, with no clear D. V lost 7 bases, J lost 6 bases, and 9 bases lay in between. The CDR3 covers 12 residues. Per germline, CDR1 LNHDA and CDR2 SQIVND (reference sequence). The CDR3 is CASMRPAGELFF. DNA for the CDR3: TGTGCCAGTATGAGGCCAGCCGGGGAGCTGTTTTTT.

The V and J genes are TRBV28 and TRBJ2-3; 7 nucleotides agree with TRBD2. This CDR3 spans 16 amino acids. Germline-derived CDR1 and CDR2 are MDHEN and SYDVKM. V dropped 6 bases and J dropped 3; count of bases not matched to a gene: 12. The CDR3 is CASSLRWGTKTDTQYF. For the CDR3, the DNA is TGTGCCAGCAGCCTCAGGTGGGGGACTAAGACAGATACGCAGTATTTT.

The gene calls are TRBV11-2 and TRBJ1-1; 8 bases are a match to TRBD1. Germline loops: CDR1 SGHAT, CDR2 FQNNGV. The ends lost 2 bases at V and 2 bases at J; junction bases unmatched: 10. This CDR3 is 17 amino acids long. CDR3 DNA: TGTGCCAGCAGCTTAAGGGCCGCCGGGACAGGTAACACTGAAGCTTTCTTT. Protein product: CASSLRAAGTGNTEAFF.